This T cell receptor beta chain derives from a study of T cells in Graves' hyperthyroidism and ophthalmopathy (dated by TCRdb to between 2017 and 2020). About the investigation overall: Peripheral blood was collected at initial diagnosis, before any treatment. To identify distinguishing TCR V-J signatures, a discovery cohort of about 100 patients was used, comprising 40 to 45 with Graves' ophthalmopathy and 57 with stable Graves' hyperthyroidism. Whether ophthalmopathy could be predicted prospectively was tested in an independent validation cohort made up of approximately 19 hyperthyroidism patients plus 17 patients who later progressed to ophthalmopathy. The approximately 100 discovery patients were divided at random into training and test sets in a 7:3 ratio. In addition, the study compared T-cell repertoires in thyroid tissue and in blood from a handful of Graves' hyperthyroidism patients. After blood sampling, hyperthyroidism patients were treated with methimazole at a starting dose of 30 mg daily, and ophthalmopathy patients were treated with high-dose intravenous methylprednisolone. TCR Vbeta CDR3 sequencing of approximately 140 peripheral blood samples (43 ophthalmopathy, about 80 hyperthyroidism and roughly 17 progressor patients) is reported in the paper. Overall results and qualifications from the work: In cross-validation, a model built on a 13 V-J signature told ophthalmopathy apart from stable hyperthyroidism with under 90% sensitivity and roughly 83% specificity, and in testing the same model reached 80%/75%. No statistical method was used to fix the sample size in advance, and group allocation was not hidden from the investigators. In validation, the model predicted progression to ophthalmopathy with over 60% sensitivity and 72% to 85% specificity, a median of 6.5 months before onset. Most expanded thyroid clonotypes (frequency above 0.001) were also detected in blood, a finding suggesting that blood repertoires may reflect thyroid immune responses.

Stable Graves' hyperthyroidism was defined as no progression to ophthalmopathy during 18 months of follow-up. The hyperthyroidism patients were between 18 and 65 years old and newly diagnosed, with a disease duration of less than 2 months. Patients with uncontrolled infections, other autoimmune diseases, pregnancy or lactation were excluded. Diagnoses were based on clinical symptoms, serum thyroxine and TRAb, thyroid ultrasound and orbital computed tomography. PBMCs were separated from 10 ml of fresh peripheral blood using Ficoll-Paque density gradient centrifugation. Total RNA was extracted using Trizol reagent, and RNA quality was assessed on an Agilent 2100 Bioanalyzer. Amplification of TCR beta CDR3 regions was carried out from RNA transcripts. The TCR CDR3 was subjected to a first round of RT-PCR using the HTBI primer set and the Qiagen OneStep RT-PCR kit. A second multiplex PCR round built the libraries, followed by size selection and purification. Libraries were sequenced paired-end with 100 bp reads on an Illumina HiSeq2000. In the authors' own workflow: Raw data were processed with SOAPnuke, discarding reads with adapters, uncalled bases, mean Phred below 15, or no exact constant-primer or identifier match. COPE v1.2.5 was used to merge high-quality paired reads, and clonotypes were defined as unique nucleotide sequences. MiTCR v1.1 was used to align clonotypes to the IMGT TRBV, TRBD and TRBJ reference segments. Only V-J combinations with frequency above 0.0001, covering 98% to 99.2% of repertoires, were analysed. The TCS score was defined as the ratio of F50 (clonal expansion) to E x V (chaos), calculated using BLOSUM62-based TCRdist between CDR3 peptides within each V-J. Welch's t-statistics and random forest reduced roughly 500 V-J features to about 12, which were used in a naive Bayes classifier (R e1071). TCRdb applied fastp at Q25 and MiXCR to the public reads, then kept only in-frame beta chains. Rows are combined by CDR3 protein, so each entry shows the most common genes and DNA. The V and J calls were determined by TCRdb, not by the authors. The sample table shows a few hundred thousand distinct CDR3 sequences, and 15% to 19% are seen once. The ten largest clones capture over 12% of the sample.

This clonotype was counted at least ten times. Its antigen is still unknown. No base quality values were provided; no much bigger clone lies one nucleotide off. V lost 6 bases and J lost 5 bases, and the count of bases not matched to a germline gene is 7. Reading the germline V gene gives CDR1 SGHTA and CDR2 FQGTGA. The CDR3 runs 15 amino acids, cysteine and phenylalanine included. The kept DNA is CDR3 alone, 45 bases in frame from the first base. The source material was blood. This receptor was taken from a woman between 18 and 30 years old with Graves' hyperthyroidism. This chain joins TRBV7-3 to TRBJ2-5; TRBD2 fits 12 bases in the junction. The nucleotide sequence reads as follows: TGTGCCAGCAGTCCACTAGCGGGGGGCTCGGAGACCCAGTACTTC. This gives the protein CASSPLAGGSETQYF.